Below are 14 T cell receptor beta chains sequenced from a single sample in a study of blood T cell repertoires in COVID-19. Sequencing was performed with immunoSEQ multiplex PCR; in TCRdb, only in-frame clones are kept and a portion is missing. The data hold some 490,000 clones, with approximately 85% observed a single time. Specimen: peripheral blood. The receptors derive from a human donor in a cohort sampled during active COVID-19.

The CDR3 region is CASSSLDNEQFF. The CDR3 DNA reads as TGTGCCAGCAGCTCCCTTGACAATGAGCAGTTCTTC. The chain carries TRBV5-4 and TRBJ2-1; D not resolved. The V gene's germline CDR1 is SGHNT and CDR2 YYREEE (reference sequence). V lost 3 bases and J lost 5, with 6 bases in between. The CDR3 has 12 amino acids.

The chain links TRBV10-2 to TRBJ1-6; 10 bases fit TRBD1. The J segment lost 0 bases and the V segment lost 2 bases, leaving 1 base of the junction unmatched. The CDR3 has 17 residues. The V gene's germline CDR1 is WSHSY and CDR2 SAAADI. CDR3 protein: CASSERDRGSYNSPLHF. For the CDR3, the DNA is TGCGCCAGCAGTGAGAGGGACAGGGGCTCCTATAATTCACCCCTCCACTTT.

V and J are TRBV3-1 (or the pseudogene TRBV3-2) and TRBJ1-1, with a tentative D call TRBD1 (5 bases). Trimming took 4 bases from V and 10 from J, leaving 22 bases between them. Germline CDR1 is LGHDT and CDR2 is YNNKEL (reference sequence). The CDR3 loop spans 15 amino acids. The CDR3 loop is CASSPPSLGGAAAFF. The CDR3 nucleotides are TGTGCCAGCAGCCCCCCGAGCCTGGGAGGGGCTGCAGCTTTCTTT.

This clone was recorded once. The sample carries other DNA sequences with the same CDR3. This sequence joins TRBV30 and TRBJ1-1; TRBD1 matches at 9 bases. The CDR3 has 13 residues. The trim removed 1 base at V and 4 bases at J, leaving 1 base unmatched. CDR1 is GTSNPN, CDR2 SVGIG, per germline (reference sequence). The CDR3 region has the DNA TGTGCCTGGAGTGGACAGGGGGGCACTGAAGCTTTCTTT. Its translation: CAWSGQGGTEAFF.

The chain is built from TRBV4-2 and TRBJ1-1; TRBD1 matches at 9 bases. Germline V gene data show CDR1 as LGHNA and CDR2 as YNFKEQ. The junction had 3 bases not matched to a gene; V was cut back by 4 bases and J by 3 bases. This CDR3 is built from 14 residues. The chain's CDR3 is CASSLRDRDTEAFF. The CDR3 nucleotides read TGTGCCAGCAGCCTCCGGGACAGGGACACTGAAGCTTTCTTT.

CDR3 sequence reads: CSVDRGDYEQYF. CDR3 DNA sequence: TGCAGCGTGGACAGGGGGGATTACGAGCAGTACTTC. The J gene is TRBJ2-7, the V gene TRBV29-1, with 10 positions matching TRBD1. The J segment lost 4 bases and the V segment lost 6 bases, leaving 3 bases of the junction unmatched. The germline CDR1 and CDR2 sequences are SQVTM and ANQGSEA. This CDR3 is 12 amino acids long.

There are a few counts of this clone. The chain joins TRBV3-1 (or the pseudogene TRBV3-2) to TRBJ2-5; 9 bases map to TRBD1. The V segment lost 0 bases and the J segment 5 bases; nucleotides outside the gene matches: 4. The CDR3 consists of 15 residues. Germline values: CDR1 LGHDT, CDR2 YNNKEL (reference sequence). The CDR3 reads CASSQEQGAWETQYF. The CDR3 DNA sequence: TGTGCCAGCAGCCAAGAACAGGGGGCTTGGGAGACCCAGTACTTC.

Regarding this clone: The sample holds other DNA sequences that translate to the same CDR3. V is TRBV7-9 and J is TRBJ2-5; 9 bases are a match to TRBD2. This CDR3 has 19 residues. Trimming at V came to 2 bases and at J to 5 bases, leaving 18 bases not matched to a gene. CDR1 SEHNR and CDR2 FQNEAQ come from the germline V gene (reference sequence). The CDR3 DNA sequence: TGTGCCAGCAGCTTACGAAGAAAATCCGGGACTAGCACGTCGGAGACCCAGTACTTC. As protein: CASSLRRKSGTSTSETQYF. Full variable domain (rest looked up from reference TRBV7-9 and TRBJ2-5): DTGVSQNPRHKITKRGQNVTFRCDPISEHNRLYWYRQTLGQGPEFLTYFQNEAQLEKSRLLSDRFSAERPKGSFSTLEIQRTEQGDSAMYLCASSLRRKSGTSTSETQYFGPGTRLLVL.

The chain has TRBV7-2 and TRBJ1-2; no firm D call. Germline CDR1 is SGHTA and CDR2 is FQGNSA. The V end lost 1 base, the J end lost 3 bases, and 12 bases lay between the germline ends. This CDR3 spans 15 amino acids. The CDR3 spells CASSLGQASDYGYTF. The CDR3 DNA follows: TGTGCCAGCAGCTTAGGGCAGGCATCAGACTATGGCTACACCTTC.

This sequence joins TRBV27 and TRBJ1-4; D is undetermined. CDR1 MNHEY and CDR2 SMNVEV come from the germline V gene (reference sequence). The V gene lost 1 base and the J gene lost 4 bases, with 7 bases spanning the gap. This CDR3 is built from 14 residues. The CDR3 nucleotides are TGTGCCAGCAGTTTATGGTTCAGTAATGAAAAACTGTTTTTT. Protein product: CASSLWFSNEKLFF. The full variable domain, completed using reference TRBV27 and TRBJ1-4, is EAQVTQNPRYLITVTGKKLTVTCSQNMNHEYMSWYRQDPGLGLRQIYYSMNVEVTDKGDVPEGYKVSRKEKRNFPLILESPSPNQTSLYFCASSLWFSNEKLFFGSGTQLSVL.

V gene TRBV19 combines with J gene TRBJ2-3; 12 bases agree with TRBD2. Trimming removed 5 bases from V and 6 bases from J; junction bases left unmatched: 9. The CDR3 loop spans 16 amino acids. CDR1 LNHDA and CDR2 SQIVND come from the germline V gene (reference sequence). CDR3 bases: TGTGCCAGTAGTTATCTAGCGGGAGGGCCCCGGGATACGCAGTATTTT. Protein: CASSYLAGGPRDTQYF.

The genes are TRBV19 and TRBJ1-2, with a tentative D call TRBD1 (5 bases). The germline CDR1 and CDR2 sequences are LNHDA and SQIVND (reference sequence). The V and J ends lost 3 bases and 1 base respectively, with 12 bases between them. The CDR3 sequence is 15 residues long. For the CDR3, the DNA is TGTGCCAGTAGTATCGAGGGGCGGGGTAACTATGGCTACACCTTC. Amino acids: CASSIEGRGNYGYTF.

The V call is TRBV9, the J call TRBJ2-3; no reliable D call. CDR1 and CDR2 from the germline V gene are SGDLS and YYNGEE. This CDR3 region has 14 residues. The germline V and J ends were trimmed by 0 bases and 3 bases, with 8 bases remaining between them. The DNA for the CDR3 is TGTGCCAGCAGCGTAGTTTTCGGGACAGATACGCAGTATTTT. This codes for CASSVVFGTDTQYF.

This chain connects TRBV19 to TRBJ1-5; D is perhaps TRBD1 (5 bases). The V gene's germline CDR1 is LNHDA and CDR2 SQIVND (reference sequence). V was pared by 7 bases and J by 0 bases, with 13 bases between. The CDR3 has 15 amino acids. The CDR3 bases are TGTGCCAGTACCGACAGAGATTATAGCAATCAGCCCCAGCATTTT. Translating it yields CASTDRDYSNQPQHF.